This is a list of T cell receptor beta chains from one sample in a study of regulatory T cells in long-lasting Graves disease. TCRdb reprocessed the multiplex PCR reads with MiXCR, giving one entry per CDR3 protein. The sample lists a few hundred thousand distinct CDR3 sequences; about a quarter were seen once. The sample consisted of peripheral blood mononuclear cells (PBMCs), taken when the disease was refractory, from a patient treated with antithyroid drugs. These receptors all stem from a female donor with Graves disease. CDR3s include the opening cysteine and the closing phenylalanine or tryptophan. D genes are given only for firm matches.

CSARKSGGREAFF,TRBD1,TRBV20-1
CSAGRTGISDTQYF,TRBD1,TRBV20-1
CASSLRCSYNSPLHF,NA,TRBV7-3
CSVWDLQETQYF,NA,TRBV29-1
CASSLFGTEAFF,NA,TRBV12-3/TRBV12-4
CASSTTGMVNTEAFF,NA,TRBV19
CSVESPGVVPQKGSQPQHF,NA,TRBV20-1
CASSLRLAGGSGANVLTF,TRBD2,TRBV7-6
CASSSGGDGIEQYF,TRBD2,TRBV5-1
CASSLSAGGGETQYF,TRBD2,TRBV18
CATSGGDNHGYTF,NA,TRBV24-1
CASSDWQGDYGYTF,NA,TRBV2
CASSLLTAEAFF,NA,TRBV28
CAISETGPTEAFF,NA,TRBV10-3
CASSPTGTAGYTF,NA,TRBV18
CASSFGLARNTGELFF,TRBD2,TRBV11-2
CASIPPSKGGGYTF,NA,TRBV28
CASSFRQGFQVVGGTSYEQYF,NA,TRBV12-3/TRBV12-4
CASSASQGTGQPQHF,NA,TRBV25-1
CASSATLSSYEQYF,NA,TRBV7-9
CASRATSVTGELFF,TRBD2,TRBV2
CAWSTHRDRNQPQHF,TRBD1,TRBV30
CASISYWRSDTEAFF,NA,TRBV6-1
CATSDSGPFPQPQHF,NA,TRBV24-1
CASSPVSGRASAYEQYF,TRBD2,TRBV28
CASSPERGLGSDQPQHF,TRBD1,TRBV25-1
CASRGLAKNIQYF,NA,TRBV2
CASSLGLRGRTGELFF,NA,TRBV11-2
CASSPGTGGWYGYTF,TRBD1,TRBV3-1
CASSASGRAFNEQFF,TRBD2,TRBV12-3/TRBV12-4
CSASREESTGELFF,TRBD2,TRBV20-1
CASSAGLVWDTGELFF,TRBD2,TRBV2
CASSYPTSGSHEQYF,TRBD2,TRBV27
CASSLFTAASEAFF,NA,TRBV5-1
CASSDPRRLAGDEQFF,NA,TRBV2
CASDIRVSYEQYF,NA,TRBV2
CSAKNWTGNYGYTF,TRBD1,TRBV20-1
CASSLVGMAQHF,NA,TRBV7-9
CASRALGGEQYF,TRBD2,TRBV2
CASSPGEREVQYF,NA,TRBV5-1
CASSQLAGDQNIQYF,TRBD2,TRBV7-6
CAWSADTVKPLHF,NA,TRBV30
CASTRDRQGTQYF,TRBD1,TRBV6-2/TRBV6-3
CATSDLDRSTDTQYF,NA,TRBV24-1
CASSSINGYTF,NA,TRBV7-2
CASSQGLAPTQYF,NA,TRBV4-3
CSARDPGRGKNIQYF,NA,TRBV20-1
CASIRAGSSYEQYF,NA,TRBV28
CASSQGQGNTIYF,NA,TRBV3-1
CSARDGHKGGNQPQHF,NA,TRBV20-1
CASSENGDGYTF,NA,TRBV19
CASSYLGQGLYGYTF,TRBD1,TRBV6-2/TRBV6-3
CSAREISTGELFF,NA,TRBV20-1
CASSFWDSPRAGYTF,TRBD1,TRBV12-3/TRBV12-4